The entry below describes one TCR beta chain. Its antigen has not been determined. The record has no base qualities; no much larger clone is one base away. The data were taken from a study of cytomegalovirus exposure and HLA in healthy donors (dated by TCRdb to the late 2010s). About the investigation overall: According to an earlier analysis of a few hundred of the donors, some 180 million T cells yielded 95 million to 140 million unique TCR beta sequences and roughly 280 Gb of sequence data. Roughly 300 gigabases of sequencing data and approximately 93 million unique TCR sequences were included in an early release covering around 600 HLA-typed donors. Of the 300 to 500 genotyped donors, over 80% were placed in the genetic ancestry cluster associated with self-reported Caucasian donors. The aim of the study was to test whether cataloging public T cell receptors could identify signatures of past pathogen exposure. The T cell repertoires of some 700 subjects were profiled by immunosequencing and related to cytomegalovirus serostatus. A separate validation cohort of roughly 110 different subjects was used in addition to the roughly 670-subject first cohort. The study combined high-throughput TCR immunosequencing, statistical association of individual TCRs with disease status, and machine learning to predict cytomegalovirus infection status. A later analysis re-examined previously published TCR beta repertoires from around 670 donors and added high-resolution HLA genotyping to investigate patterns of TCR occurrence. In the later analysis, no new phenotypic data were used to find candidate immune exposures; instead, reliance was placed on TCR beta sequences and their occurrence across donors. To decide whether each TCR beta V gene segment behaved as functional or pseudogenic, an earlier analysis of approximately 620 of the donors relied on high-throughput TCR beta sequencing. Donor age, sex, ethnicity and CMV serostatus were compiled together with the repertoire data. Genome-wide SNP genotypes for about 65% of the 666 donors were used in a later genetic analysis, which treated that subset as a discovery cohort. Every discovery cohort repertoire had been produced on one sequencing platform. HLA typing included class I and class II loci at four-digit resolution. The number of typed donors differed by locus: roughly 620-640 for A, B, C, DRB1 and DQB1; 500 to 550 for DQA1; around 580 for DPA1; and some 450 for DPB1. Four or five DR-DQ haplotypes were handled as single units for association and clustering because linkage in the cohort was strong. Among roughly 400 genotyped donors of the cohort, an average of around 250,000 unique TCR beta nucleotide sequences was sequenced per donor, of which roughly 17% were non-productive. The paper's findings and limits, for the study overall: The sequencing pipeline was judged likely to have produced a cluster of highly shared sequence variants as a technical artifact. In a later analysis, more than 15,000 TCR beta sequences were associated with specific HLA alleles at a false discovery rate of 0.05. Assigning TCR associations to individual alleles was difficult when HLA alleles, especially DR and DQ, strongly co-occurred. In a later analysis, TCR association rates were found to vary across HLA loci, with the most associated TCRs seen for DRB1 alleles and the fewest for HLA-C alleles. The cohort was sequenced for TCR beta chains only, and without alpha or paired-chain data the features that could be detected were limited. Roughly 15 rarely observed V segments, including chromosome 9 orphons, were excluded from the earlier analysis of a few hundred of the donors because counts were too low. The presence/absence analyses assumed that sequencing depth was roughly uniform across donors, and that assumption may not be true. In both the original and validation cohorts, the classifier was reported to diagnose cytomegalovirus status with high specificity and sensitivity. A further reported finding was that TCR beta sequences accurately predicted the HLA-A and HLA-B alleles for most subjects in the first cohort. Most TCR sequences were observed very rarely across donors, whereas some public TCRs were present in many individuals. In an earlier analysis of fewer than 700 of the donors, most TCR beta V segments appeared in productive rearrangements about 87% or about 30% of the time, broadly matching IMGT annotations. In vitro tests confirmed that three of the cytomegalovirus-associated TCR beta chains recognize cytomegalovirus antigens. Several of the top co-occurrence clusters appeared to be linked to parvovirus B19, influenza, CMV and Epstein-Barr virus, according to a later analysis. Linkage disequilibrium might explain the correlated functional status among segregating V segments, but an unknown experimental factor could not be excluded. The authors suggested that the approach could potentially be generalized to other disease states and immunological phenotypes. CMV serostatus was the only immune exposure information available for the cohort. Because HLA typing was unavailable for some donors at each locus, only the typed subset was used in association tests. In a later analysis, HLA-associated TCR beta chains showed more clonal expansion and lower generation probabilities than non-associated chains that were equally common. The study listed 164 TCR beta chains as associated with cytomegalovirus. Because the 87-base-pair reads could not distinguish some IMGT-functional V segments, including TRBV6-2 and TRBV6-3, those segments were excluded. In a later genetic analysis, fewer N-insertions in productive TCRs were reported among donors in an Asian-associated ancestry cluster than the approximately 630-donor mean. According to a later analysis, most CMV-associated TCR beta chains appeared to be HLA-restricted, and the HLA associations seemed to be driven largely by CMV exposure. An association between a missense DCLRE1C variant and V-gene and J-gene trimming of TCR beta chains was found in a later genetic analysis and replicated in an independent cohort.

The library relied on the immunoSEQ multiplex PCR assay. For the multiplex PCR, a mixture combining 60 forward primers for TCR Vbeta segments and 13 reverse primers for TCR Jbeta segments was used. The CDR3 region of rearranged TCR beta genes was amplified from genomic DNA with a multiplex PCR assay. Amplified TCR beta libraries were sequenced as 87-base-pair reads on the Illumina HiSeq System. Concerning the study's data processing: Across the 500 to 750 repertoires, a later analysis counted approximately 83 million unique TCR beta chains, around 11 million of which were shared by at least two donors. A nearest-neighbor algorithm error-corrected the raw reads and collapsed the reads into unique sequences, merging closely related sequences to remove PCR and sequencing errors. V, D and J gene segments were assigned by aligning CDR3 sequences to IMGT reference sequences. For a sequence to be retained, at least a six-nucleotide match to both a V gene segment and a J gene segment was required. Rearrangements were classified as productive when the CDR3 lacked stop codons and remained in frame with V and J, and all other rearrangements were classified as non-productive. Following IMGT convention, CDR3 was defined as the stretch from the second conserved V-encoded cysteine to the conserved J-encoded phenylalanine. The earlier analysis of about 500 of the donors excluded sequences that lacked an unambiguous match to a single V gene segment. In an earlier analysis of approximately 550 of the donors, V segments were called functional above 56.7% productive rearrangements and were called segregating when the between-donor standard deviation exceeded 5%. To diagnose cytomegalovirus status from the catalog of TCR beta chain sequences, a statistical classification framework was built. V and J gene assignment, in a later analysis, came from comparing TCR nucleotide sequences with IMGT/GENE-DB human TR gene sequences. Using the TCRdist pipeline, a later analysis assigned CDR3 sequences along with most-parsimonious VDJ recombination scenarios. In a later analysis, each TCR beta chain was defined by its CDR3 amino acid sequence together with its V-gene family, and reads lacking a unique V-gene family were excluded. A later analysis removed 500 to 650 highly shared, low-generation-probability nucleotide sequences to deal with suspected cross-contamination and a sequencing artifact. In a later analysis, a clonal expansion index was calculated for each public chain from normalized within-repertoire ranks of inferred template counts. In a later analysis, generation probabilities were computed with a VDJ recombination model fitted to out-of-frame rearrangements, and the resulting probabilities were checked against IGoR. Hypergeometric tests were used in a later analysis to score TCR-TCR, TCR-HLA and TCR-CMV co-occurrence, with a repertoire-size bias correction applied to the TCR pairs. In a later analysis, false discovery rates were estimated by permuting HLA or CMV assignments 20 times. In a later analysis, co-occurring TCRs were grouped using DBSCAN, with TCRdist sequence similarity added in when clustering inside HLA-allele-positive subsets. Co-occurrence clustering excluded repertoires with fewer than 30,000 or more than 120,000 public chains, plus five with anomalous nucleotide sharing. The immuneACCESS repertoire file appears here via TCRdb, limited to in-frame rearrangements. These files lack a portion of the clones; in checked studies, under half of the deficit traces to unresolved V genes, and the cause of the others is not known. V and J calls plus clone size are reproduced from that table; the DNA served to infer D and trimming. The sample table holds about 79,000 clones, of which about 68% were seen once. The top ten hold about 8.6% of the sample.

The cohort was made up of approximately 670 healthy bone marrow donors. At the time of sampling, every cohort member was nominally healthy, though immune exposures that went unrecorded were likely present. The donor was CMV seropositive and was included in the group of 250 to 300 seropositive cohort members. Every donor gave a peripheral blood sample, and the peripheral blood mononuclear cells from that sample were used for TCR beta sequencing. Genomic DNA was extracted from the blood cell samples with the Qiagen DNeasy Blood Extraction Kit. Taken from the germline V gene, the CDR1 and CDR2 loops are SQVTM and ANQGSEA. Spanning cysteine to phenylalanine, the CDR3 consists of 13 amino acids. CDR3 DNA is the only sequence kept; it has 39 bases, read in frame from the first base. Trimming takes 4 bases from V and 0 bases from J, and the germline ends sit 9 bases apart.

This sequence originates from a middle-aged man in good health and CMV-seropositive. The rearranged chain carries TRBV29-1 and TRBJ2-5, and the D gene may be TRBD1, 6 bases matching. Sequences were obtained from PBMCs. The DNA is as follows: TGCAGCGTTGTCGGGACAAACCAAGAGACCCAGTACTTC. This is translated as CSVVGTNQETQYF.